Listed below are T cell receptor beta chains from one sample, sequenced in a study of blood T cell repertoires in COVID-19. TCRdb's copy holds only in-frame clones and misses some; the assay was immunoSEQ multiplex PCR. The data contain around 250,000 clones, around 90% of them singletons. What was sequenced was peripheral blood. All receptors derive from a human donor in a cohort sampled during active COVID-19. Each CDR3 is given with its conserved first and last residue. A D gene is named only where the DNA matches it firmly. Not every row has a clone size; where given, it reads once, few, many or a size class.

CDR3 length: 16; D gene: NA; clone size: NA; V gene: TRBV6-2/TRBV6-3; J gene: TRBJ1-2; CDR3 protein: CASSFSYLADIYGYTF; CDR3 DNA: TGTGCCAGCAGTTTCTCTTACCTCGCGGATATCTATGGCTACACCTTC
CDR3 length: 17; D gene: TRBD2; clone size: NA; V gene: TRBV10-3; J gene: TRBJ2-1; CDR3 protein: CAISEFSGGARENEQFF; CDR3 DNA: TGTGCCATCAGTGAATTTAGCGGGGGGGCTAGAGAGAATGAGCAGTTCTTC
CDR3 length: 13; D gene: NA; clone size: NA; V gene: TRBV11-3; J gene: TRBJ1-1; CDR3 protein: CASSLDQGTEAFF; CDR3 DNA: TGTGCCAGCAGCTTAGATCAGGGGACTGAAGCTTTCTTT
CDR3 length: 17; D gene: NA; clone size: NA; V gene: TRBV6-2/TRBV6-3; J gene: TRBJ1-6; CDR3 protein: CASSYEGGDAYNSPLHF; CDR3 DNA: TGTGCCAGCAGTTACGAGGGGGGGGATGCCTATAATTCACCCCTCCACTTT
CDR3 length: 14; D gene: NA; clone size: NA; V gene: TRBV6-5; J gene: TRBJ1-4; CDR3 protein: CASSYGEGNEKLFF; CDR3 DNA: TGTGCCAGCAGTTACGGGGAGGGTAATGAAAAACTGTTTTTT
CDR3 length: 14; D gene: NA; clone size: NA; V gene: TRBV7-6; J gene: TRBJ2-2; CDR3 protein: CVEGAGSRTGELFF; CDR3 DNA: TGTGTCGAGGGCGCCGGGTCTCGCACCGGGGAGCTGTTTTTT
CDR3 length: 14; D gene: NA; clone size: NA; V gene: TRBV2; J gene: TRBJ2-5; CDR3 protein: CASSGQGGSETQYF; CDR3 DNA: TGTGCCAGCAGTGGACAGGGAGGTTCAGAGACCCAGTACTTC
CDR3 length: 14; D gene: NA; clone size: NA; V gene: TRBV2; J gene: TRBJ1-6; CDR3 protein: CASAQDRNNSPLHF; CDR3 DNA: TGTGCCAGTGCTCAGGACAGAAATAATTCACCCCTCCACTTT
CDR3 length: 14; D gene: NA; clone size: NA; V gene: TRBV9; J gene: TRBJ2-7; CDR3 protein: CASSVRVGGYEQYF; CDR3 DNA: TGTGCCAGCAGCGTCCGGGTCGGGGGATACGAGCAGTACTTC
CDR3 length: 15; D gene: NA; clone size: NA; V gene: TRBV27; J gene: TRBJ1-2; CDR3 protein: CASSSSRHLNYGYTF; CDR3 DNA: TGTGCCAGCAGTAGCTCACGCCATCTAAACTATGGCTACACCTTC
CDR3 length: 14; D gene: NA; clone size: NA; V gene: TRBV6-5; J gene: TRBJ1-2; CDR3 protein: CASSSGTNYYGYTF; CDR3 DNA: TGTGCCAGCAGTTCCGGGACAAATTACTATGGCTACACCTTC
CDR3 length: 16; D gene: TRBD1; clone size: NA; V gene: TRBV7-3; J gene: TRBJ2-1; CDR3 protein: CASSSHDRVESNEQFF; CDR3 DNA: TGTGCCAGCAGCTCGCATGACAGGGTCGAATCCAATGAGCAGTTCTTC
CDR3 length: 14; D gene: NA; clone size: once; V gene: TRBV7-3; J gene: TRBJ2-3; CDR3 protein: CASSDGRGEDTQYF; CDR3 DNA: TGTGCCAGCAGCGACGGGCGGGGTGAGGATACGCAGTATTTT
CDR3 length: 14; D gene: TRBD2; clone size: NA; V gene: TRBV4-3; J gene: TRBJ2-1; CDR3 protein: CASSLGTSANEQFF; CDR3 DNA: TGCGCCAGCAGTCTCGGGACTAGCGCCAATGAGCAGTTCTTC
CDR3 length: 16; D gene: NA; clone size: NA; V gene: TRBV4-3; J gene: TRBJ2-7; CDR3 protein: CASSPTLAEFSYEQYF; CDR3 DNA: TGCGCCAGCAGCCCGACATTAGCGGAGTTCTCCTACGAGCAGTACTTC
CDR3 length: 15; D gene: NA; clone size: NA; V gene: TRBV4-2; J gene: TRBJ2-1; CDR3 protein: CASSQAHGMKNEQFF; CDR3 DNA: TGTGCCAGCAGCCAAGCCCACGGGATGAAAAATGAGCAGTTCTTC
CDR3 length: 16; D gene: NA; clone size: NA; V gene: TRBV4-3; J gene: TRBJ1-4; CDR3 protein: CASSQYGGQVNEKLFF; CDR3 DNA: TGCGCCAGCAGCCAATATGGTGGTCAGGTTAATGAAAAACTGTTTTTT
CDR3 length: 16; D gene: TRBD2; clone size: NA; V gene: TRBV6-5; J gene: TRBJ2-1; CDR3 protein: CASSYLRGRGYNEQFF; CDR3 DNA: TGTGCCAGCAGTTACCTACGCGGGAGGGGCTACAATGAGCAGTTCTTC
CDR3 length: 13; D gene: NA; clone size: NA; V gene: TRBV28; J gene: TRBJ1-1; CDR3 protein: CASSLIMNTEAFF; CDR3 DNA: TGTGCCAGCAGTTTAATCATGAACACTGAAGCTTTCTTT
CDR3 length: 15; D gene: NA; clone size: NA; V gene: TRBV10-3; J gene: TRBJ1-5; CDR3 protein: CAISEGGALNQPQHF; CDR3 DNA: TGTGCCATCAGTGAGGGGGGGGCCCTGAATCAGCCCCAGCATTTT
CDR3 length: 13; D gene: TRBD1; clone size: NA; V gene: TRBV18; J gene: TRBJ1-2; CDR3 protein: CASSPGTGGGYTF; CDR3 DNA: TGTGCCAGCTCACCCGGGACAGGAGGTGGCTACACCTTC
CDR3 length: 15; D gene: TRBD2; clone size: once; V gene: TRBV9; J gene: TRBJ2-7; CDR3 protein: CASSTGLARPYEQYF; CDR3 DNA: TGTGCCAGCAGCACTGGACTAGCGAGACCCTACGAGCAGTACTTC
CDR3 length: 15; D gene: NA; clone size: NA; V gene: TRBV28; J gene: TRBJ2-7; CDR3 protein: CASKYGGLANYEQYF; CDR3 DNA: TGTGCCAGCAAGTACGGTGGGCTAGCAAACTACGAGCAGTACTTC
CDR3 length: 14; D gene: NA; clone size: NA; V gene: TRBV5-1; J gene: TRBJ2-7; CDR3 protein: CASSPAGGTYEQYF; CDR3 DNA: TGCGCCAGCAGCCCGGCTGGCGGGACCTACGAGCAGTACTTC
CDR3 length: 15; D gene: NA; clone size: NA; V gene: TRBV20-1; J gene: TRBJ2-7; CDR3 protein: CSASTGPRGIREQYF; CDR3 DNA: TGCAGTGCTAGTACCGGGCCCCGGGGAATTCGAGAGCAGTACTTC
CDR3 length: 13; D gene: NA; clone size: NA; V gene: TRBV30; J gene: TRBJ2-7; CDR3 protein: CASAPPGTNEQYF; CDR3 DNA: TGTGCCTCCGCGCCCCCTGGAACTAACGAGCAGTACTTC
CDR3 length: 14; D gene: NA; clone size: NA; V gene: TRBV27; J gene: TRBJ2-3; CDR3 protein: CASSPGVQEDTQYF; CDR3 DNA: TGTGCCAGCAGTCCCGGTGTGCAGGAAGATACGCAGTATTTT
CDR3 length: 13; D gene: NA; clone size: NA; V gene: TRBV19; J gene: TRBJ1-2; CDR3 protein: CASSTPRYEGYTF; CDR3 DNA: TGTGCCAGTAGTACACCCAGATATGAAGGCTACACCTTC
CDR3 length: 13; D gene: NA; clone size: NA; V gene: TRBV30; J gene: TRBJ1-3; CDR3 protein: CAGQGGPGNTIYF; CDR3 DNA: TGTGCCGGCCAGGGTGGTCCTGGAAACACCATATATTTT
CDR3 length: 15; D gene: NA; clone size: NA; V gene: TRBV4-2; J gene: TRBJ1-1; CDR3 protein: CASSQDWGGNTEAFF; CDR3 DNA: TGTGCCAGCAGCCAAGATTGGGGAGGGAACACTGAAGCTTTCTTT
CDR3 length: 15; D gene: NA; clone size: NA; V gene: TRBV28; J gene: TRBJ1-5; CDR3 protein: CASSFNRRFNQPQHF; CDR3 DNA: TGTGCCAGCAGTTTCAATCGGCGGTTTAATCAGCCCCAGCATTTT
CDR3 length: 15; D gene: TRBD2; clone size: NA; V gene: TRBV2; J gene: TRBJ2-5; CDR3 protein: CASSTLWGGQETQYF; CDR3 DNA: TGTGCCAGCAGTACCCTGTGGGGGGGCCAAGAGACCCAGTACTTC
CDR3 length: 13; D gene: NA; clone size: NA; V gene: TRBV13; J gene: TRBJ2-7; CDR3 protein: CASSPPGHPEQYF; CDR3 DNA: TGTGCCAGCAGCCCGCCGGGACATCCGGAGCAGTACTTC
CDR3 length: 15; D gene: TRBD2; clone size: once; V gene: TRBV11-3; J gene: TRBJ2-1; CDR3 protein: CASSLEGLAVSQQFF; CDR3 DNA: TGTGCCAGCAGCTTAGAAGGACTAGCGGTCTCCCAGCAGTTCTTC
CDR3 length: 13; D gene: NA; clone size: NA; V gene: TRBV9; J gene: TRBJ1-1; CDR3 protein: CASSKGASTEAFF; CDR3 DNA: TGTGCCAGCAGTAAAGGGGCATCCACTGAAGCTTTCTTT
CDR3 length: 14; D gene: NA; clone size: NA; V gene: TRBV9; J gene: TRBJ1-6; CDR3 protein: CASSVETTAAPLHF; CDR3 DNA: TGTGCCAGCAGCGTAGAGACCACCGCGGCACCCCTCCACTTT
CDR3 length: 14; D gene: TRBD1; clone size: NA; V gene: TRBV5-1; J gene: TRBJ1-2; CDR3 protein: CASREGQGDYGYTF; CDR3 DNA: TGCGCCAGCAGAGAAGGACAGGGCGACTATGGCTACACCTTC
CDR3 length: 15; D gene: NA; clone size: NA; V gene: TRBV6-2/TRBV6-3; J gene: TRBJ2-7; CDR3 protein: CASSYSPSDPQEQYF; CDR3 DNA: TGTGCCAGCAGTTACTCTCCTAGCGACCCCCAAGAGCAGTACTTC
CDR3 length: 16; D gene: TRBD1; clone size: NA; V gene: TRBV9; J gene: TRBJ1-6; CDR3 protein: CASSVQDRVYNSPLHF; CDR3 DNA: TGTGCCAGCAGCGTTCAGGACAGGGTTTATAATTCACCCCTCCACTTT